This is a list of T cell receptor beta chains from one sample in a study of blood T cell repertoires in COVID-19. The assay was immunoSEQ multiplex PCR, and TCRdb's table has in-frame clones only and misses some. Here the sample spans 150,000 or so clones, less than 80% being singletons. Sequencing was performed on peripheral blood. These receptors were obtained from a woman older than 75 with active or convalescent COVID-19. Both conserved end residues are part of each CDR3. Each record gives: CDR3 protein, CDR3 DNA, J gene, D gene, V gene. D genes are given only for firm matches.

CASSWSPVKGSTDTQYF,TGTGCCAGCAGCTGGAGTCCTGTGAAGGGGAGCACAGATACGCAGTATTTT,TRBJ2-3,.,TRBV7-9
CASSQERQAGVQPQHF,TGCGCCAGCAGCCAAGAGCGTCAGGCAGGGGTTCAGCCCCAGCATTTT,TRBJ1-5,.,TRBV4-1
CASSQVRTHTQYF,TGCGCCAGCAGCCAAGTGAGGACACATACGCAGTATTTT,TRBJ2-3,.,TRBV4-3
CASSIVGTGNNEQFF,TGTGCCAGTAGTATAGTGGGGACAGGAAACAATGAGCAGTTCTTC,TRBJ2-1,TRBD1,TRBV19
CASSRRDTTSGNTIYF,TGTGCCAGCAGTCGCCGGGACACTACGTCTGGAAACACCATATATTTT,TRBJ1-3,.,TRBV6-6
CASYHRGRNTEAFF,TGTGCCTCATATCACAGGGGTAGGAACACTGAAGCTTTCTTT,TRBJ1-1,TRBD1,TRBV30
CASRQGFGTGELFF,TGTGCCAGTAGACAGGGGTTCGGGACCGGGGAGCTGTTTTTT,TRBJ2-2,TRBD1,TRBV19
CASSDYRGLNEQYF,TGTGCCAGCAGTGATTACAGGGGTCTCAACGAGCAGTACTTC,TRBJ2-7,TRBD1,TRBV6-1
CASSFQGTNTGELFF,TGCGCCAGCAGCTTTCAGGGAACGAACACCGGGGAGCTGTTTTTT,TRBJ2-2,.,TRBV5-1
CASSKLDSYEQYF,TGTGCCAGTAGCAAACTAGACTCCTACGAGCAGTACTTC,TRBJ2-7,.,TRBV19
CASNTGGGGEKLFF,TGTGCCAGCAATACAGGGGGAGGAGGGGAAAAACTGTTTTTT,TRBJ1-4,TRBD1,TRBV2
CASSPGQSHTEAFF,TGTGCCAGCAGCCCCGGACAGTCTCACACTGAAGCTTTCTTT,TRBJ1-1,.,TRBV11-3